This TCR beta chain was sequenced in a study of blood T cell repertoires in COVID-19. Clones were sequenced by immunoSEQ multiplex PCR, and TCRdb holds only the in-frame ones, with some missing. The sample contains 150,000 to 200,000 clones, more than 75% of which appear only once. Germline V CDR1 and CDR2: LNHDA, SQIVND (reference sequence). The V gene end was trimmed by 10 bases and the J gene end by 5 bases; junction bases not matched to a gene: 8. This CDR3 region has 14 residues. This clone was counted a few times. What was sequenced was peripheral blood. This sequence originates from a woman in her 70s with acute or convalescent COVID-19. This chain joins TRBV19 and TRBJ1-5, with 10 bases that match TRBD1. CDR3 loop: CATKDRGAHQPQHF. Here the CDR3 DNA reads TGTGCCACTAAGGACAGGGGGGCTCATCAGCCCCAGCATTTT.